The present entry profiles one TCR beta chain with its context. Its antigen is as yet unknown. Germline V gives CDR1 SEHNR, CDR2 FQNEAQ (reference sequence). The CDR3 extends over 14 amino acids. Losses at the gene ends were 2 bases for V and 3 bases for J; bases not matched to a gene: 4. Vbeta (60) and Jbeta (13) primers were used in the PCR. The table came from immunoSEQ multiplex PCR; TCRdb's copy has only in-frame clones and leaves some out. The table shows fewer than 250,000 clones, with over 60% occurring only once. This sample was taken from a study of cytomegalovirus exposure and HLA in healthy donors. Study-wide points: A later analysis linked a missense variant in DCLRE1C to the trimming of TCR beta V and J genes. The availability of immune exposure information extended only to CMV serostatus.

The clonotype was recovered from a man aged 35 to 55 in good health and CMV-seronegative. This chain links TRBV7-9 with TRBJ2-7; the match to TRBD2 covers 7 bases. Sample: PBMCs. CDR3 amino acids: CASSLPAGNYEQYF. CDR3 DNA sequence: TGTGCCAGCAGCTTACCAGCGGGAAACTACGAGCAGTACTTC.